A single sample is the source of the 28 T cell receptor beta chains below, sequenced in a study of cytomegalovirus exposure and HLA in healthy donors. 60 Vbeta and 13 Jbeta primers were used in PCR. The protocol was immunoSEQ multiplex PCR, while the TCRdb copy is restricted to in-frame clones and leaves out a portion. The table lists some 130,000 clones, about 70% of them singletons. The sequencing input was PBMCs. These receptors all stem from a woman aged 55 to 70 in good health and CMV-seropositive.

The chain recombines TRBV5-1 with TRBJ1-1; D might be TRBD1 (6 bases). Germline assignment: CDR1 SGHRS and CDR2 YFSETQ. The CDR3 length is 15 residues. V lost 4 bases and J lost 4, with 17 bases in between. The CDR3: CASSPRGGTFTEAFF. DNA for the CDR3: TGCGCCAGCAGCCCCCGGGGGGGGACATTCACTGAAGCTTTCTTT.

The CDR3 DNA reads TGCAGCGGGGAAGACATCAATGAGCAGTTCTTC. It codes for CSGEDINEQFF. V is TRBV29-1 and J is TRBJ2-1; unclear D gene. The CDR3 covers 11 residues. Per the germline V gene, CDR1 is SQVTM and CDR2 is ANQGSEA. The ends were cut back, 7 bases at V and 6 bases at J, with 10 bases in the middle.

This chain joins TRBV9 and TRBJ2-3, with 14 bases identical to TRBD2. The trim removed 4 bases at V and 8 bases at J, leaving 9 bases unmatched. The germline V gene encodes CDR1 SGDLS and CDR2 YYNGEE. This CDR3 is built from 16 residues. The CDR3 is CASSPKGTSGSVTQYF. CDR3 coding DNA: TGTGCCAGCAGCCCCAAAGGGACTAGCGGGAGTGTTACGCAGTATTTT.

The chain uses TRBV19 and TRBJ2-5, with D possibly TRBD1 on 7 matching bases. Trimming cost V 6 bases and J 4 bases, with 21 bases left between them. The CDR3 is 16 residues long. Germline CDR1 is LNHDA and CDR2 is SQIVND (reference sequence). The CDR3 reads CASSLAGGGGRETQYF. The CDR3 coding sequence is TGTGCCAGTAGCCTCGCCGGAGGAGGGGGCAGAGAGACCCAGTACTTC.

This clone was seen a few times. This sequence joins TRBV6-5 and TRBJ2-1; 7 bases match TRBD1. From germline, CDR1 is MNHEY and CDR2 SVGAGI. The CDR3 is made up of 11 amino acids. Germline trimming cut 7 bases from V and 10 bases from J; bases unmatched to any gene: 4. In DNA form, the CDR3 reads TGTGCCAGCACACGACAGGGAGAGCAGTTCTTC. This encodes CASTRQGEQFF.

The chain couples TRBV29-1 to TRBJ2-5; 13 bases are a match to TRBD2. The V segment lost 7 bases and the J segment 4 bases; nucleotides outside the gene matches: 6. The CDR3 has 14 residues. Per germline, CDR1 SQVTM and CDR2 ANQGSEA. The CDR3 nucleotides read TGCAGCGCTCGGACTAGCGGGAGAGGAGAGACCCAGTACTTC. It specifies CSARTSGRGETQYF. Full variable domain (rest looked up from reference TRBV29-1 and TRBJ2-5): SAVISQKPSRDICQRGTSLTIQCQVDSQVTMMFWYRQQPGQSLTLIATANQGSEATYESGFVIDKFPISRPNLTFSTLTVSNMSPEDSSIYLCSARTSGRGETQYFGPGTRLLVL.

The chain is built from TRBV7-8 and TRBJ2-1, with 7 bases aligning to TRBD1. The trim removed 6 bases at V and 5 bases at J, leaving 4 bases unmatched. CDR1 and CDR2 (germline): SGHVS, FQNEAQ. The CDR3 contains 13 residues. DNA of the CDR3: TGTGCCAGCAGTCGGACAGGCAACAATGAGCAGTTCTTC. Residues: CASSRTGNNEQFF.

In nucleotides, the CDR3 is TGTGCCAGTACCCTAACAGGGATTAACACCGGGGAGCTGTTTTTT. Its translation: CASTLTGINTGELFF. The chain recombines TRBV19 with TRBJ2-2; TRBD1 is a possible D gene (6 bases). The V end was cut by 7 bases, the J end by 2 bases, with 14 bases between. Per germline, CDR1 LNHDA and CDR2 SQIVND (reference sequence). The CDR3 spans 15 residues.

CDR3 sequence: CASSRRGDEQFF. The CDR3 region has the DNA TGTGCCAGCAGTCGACGAGGAGATGAGCAGTTCTTC. This chain connects TRBV6-5 to TRBJ2-1; D gene uncertain. The V end lost 5 bases, the J end lost 8 bases, and 10 bases lay between the germline ends. CDR1 and CDR2 (germline): MNHEY, SVGAGI. The CDR3 spans 12 residues.

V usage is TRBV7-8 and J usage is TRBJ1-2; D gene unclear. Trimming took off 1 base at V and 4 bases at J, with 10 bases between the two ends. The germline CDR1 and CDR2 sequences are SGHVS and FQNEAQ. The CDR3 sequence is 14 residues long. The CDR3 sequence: CASSLEWPFYGYTF. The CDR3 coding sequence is TGTGCCAGCAGCTTAGAATGGCCGTTCTATGGCTACACCTTC. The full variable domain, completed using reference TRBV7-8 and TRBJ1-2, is GAGVSQSPRYKVAKRGQDVALRCDPISGHVSLFWYQQALGQGPEFLTYFQNEAQLDKSGLPSDRFFAERPEGSVSTLKIQRTQQEDSAVYLCASSLEWPFYGYTFGSGTRLTVV.

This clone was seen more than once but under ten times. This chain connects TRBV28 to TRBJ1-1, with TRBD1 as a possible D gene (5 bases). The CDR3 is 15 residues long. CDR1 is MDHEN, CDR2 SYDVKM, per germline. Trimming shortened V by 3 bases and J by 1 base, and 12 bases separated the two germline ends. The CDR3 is CASSFQGRANTEAFF. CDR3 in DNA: TGTGCCAGCAGTTTTCAGGGTCGAGCGAACACTGAAGCTTTCTTT.

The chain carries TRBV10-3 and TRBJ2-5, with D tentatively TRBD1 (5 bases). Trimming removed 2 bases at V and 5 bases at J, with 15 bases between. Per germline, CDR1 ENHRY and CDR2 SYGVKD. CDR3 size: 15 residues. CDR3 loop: CAISEHQGRPETQYF. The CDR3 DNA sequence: TGTGCCATCAGTGAGCATCAGGGTCGCCCGGAGACCCAGTACTTC.

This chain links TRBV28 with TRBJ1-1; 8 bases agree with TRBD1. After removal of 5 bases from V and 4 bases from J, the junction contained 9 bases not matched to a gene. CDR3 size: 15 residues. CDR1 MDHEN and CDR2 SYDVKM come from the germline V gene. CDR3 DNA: TGTGCCAGCAGTCCCGCCGACAGGGGAGGCACTGAAGCTTTCTTT. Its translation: CASSPADRGGTEAFF.

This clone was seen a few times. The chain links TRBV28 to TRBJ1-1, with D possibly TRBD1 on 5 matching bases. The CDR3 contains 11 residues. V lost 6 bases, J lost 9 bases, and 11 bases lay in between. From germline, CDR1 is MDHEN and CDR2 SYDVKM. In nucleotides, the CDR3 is TGTGCCAGCAGGCAGGGATATCAAGCTTTCTTT. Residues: CASRQGYQAFF.

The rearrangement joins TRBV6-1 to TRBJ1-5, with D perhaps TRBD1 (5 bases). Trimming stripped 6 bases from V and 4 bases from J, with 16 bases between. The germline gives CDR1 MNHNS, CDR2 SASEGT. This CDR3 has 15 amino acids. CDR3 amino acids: CASRPRGEGNQPQHF. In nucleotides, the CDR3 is TGTGCCAGCAGGCCCCGGGGGGAGGGTAATCAGCCCCAGCATTTT.

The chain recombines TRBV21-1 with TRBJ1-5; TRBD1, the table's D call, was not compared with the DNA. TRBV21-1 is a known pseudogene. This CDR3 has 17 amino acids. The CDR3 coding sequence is TGTGCCAGCAGCAAGGGAATAAGGACAGGGAAGAGGGAGCCCCAGCATTTT. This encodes CASSKGIRTGKREPQHF.

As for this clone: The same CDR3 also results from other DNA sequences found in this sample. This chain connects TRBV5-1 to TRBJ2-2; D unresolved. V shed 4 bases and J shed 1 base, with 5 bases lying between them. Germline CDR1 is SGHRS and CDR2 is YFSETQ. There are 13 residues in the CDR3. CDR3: CASSPGNTGELFF. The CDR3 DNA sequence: TGCGCCAGCAGCCCCGGGAACACCGGGGAGCTGTTTTTT.

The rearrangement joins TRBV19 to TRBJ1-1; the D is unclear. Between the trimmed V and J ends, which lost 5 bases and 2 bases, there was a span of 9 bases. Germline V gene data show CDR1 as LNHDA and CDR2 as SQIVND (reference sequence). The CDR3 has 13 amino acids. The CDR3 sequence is CASSWAINTEAFF. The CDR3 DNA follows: TGTGCCAGTAGTTGGGCGATTAACACTGAAGCTTTCTTT.

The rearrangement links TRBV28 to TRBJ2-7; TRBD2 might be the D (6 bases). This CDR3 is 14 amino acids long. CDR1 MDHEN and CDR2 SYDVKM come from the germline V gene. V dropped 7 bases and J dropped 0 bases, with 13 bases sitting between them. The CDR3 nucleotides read TGTGCCAGCACCTCCCGGGGGAGCTCCTACGAGCAGTACTTC. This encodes CASTSRGSSYEQYF.

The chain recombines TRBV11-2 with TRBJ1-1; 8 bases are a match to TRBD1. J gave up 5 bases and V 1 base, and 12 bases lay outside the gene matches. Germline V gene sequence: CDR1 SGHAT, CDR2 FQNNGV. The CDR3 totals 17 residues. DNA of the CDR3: TGTGCCAGCAGCTTAGGGCCCGGGACAGGAGGGTGGACTGAAGCTTTCTTT. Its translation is CASSLGPGTGGWTEAFF.

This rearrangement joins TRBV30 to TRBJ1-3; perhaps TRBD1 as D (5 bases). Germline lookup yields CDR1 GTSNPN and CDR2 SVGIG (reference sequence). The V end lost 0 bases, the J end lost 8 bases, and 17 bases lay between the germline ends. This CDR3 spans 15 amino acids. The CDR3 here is CAWSVSGLSVDTIYF. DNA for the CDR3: TGTGCCTGGAGTGTTTCGGGACTCTCGGTAGACACCATATATTTT.

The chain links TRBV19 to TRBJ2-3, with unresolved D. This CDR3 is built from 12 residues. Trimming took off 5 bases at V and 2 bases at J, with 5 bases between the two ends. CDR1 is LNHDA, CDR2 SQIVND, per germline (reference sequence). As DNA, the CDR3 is TGTGCCAGTAGTTTCCTCACAGATACGCAGTATTTT. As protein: CASSFLTDTQYF.

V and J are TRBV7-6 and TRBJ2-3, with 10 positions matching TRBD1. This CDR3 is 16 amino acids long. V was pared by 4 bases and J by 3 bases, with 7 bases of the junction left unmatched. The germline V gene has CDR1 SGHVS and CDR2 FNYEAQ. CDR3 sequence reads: CASSSSSGQGTDTQYF. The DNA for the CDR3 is TGTGCCAGCAGCTCCTCCTCGGGACAGGGGACAGATACGCAGTATTTT.

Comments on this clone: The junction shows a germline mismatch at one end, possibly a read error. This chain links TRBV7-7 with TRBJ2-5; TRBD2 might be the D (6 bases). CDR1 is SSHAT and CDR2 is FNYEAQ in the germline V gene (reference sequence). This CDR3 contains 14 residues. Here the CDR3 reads CASSLGGIQETQYF. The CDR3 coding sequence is TGTGCTAGCAGCTTAGGAGGGATTCAAGAGACCCAGTACTTC.

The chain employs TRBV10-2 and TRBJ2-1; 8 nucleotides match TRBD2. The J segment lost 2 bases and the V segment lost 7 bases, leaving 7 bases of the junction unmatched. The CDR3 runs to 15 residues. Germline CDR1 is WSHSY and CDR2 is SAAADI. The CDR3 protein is CASTVAAGAYNEQFF. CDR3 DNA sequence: TGCGCCAGCACGGTGGCAGCGGGGGCCTACAATGAGCAGTTCTTC.

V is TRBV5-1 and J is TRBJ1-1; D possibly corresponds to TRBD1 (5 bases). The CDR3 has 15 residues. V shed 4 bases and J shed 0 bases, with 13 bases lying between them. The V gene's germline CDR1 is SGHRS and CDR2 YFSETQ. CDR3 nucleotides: TGCGCCAGCAGCGGAGGGGTCGTTTTGAACACTGAAGCTTTCTTT. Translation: CASSGGVVLNTEAFF.

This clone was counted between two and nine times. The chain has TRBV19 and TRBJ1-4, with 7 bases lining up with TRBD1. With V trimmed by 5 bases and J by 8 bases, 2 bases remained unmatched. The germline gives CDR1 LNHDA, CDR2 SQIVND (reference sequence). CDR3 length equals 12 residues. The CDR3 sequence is CASSPQGEKLFF. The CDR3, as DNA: TGTGCCAGTAGTCCACAGGGGGAAAAACTGTTTTTT.

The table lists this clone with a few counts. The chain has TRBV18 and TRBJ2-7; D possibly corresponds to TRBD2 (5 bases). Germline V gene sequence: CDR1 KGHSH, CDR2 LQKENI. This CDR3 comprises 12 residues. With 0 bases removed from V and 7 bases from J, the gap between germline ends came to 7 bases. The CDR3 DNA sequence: TGTGCCAGCTCACCACCGTCGGGGGAGCAGTACTTC. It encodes CASSPPSGEQYF.